Presented here are 27 T cell receptor beta chains from one specimen sequenced in a study of cytomegalovirus exposure and HLA in healthy donors. The PCR ran on 60 Vbeta and 13 Jbeta primers. The protocol was immunoSEQ multiplex PCR, while the TCRdb copy is restricted to in-frame clones and leaves out a portion. The sample gives under 130,000 clones, 50% to 65% of which show up once; around 4% is in the top ten. Input material: PBMCs. These receptors were taken from a man aged 30 to 39 in good health and CMV-seropositive.

The rearrangement joins TRBV5-1 to TRBJ1-2, with 9 bases aligning to TRBD1. The junction had 2 bases not matched to a gene; V was cut back by 3 bases and J by 2 bases. The CDR3 covers 14 residues. From germline, CDR1 is SGHRS and CDR2 YFSETQ. The CDR3 loop reads CASSSGTGNYGYTF. CDR3 coding DNA: TGCGCCAGCAGCTCCGGGACAGGGAACTATGGCTACACCTTC. The complete variable domain, with remaining parts taken from reference TRBV5-1 and TRBJ1-2, reads KAGVTQTPRYLIKTRGQQVTLSCSPISGHRSVSWYQQTPGQGLQFLFEYFSETQRNKGNFPGRFSGRQFSNSRSEMNVSTLELGDSALYLCASSSGTGNYGYTFGSGTRLTVV.

This clone was detected only a few times. CDR3 in DNA: TGTGCCAGCAGTTACGGGGGGTTTTACGAGCAGTACTTC. Encoded protein: CASSYGGFYEQYF. This chain connects TRBV6-5 to TRBJ2-7, with D perhaps TRBD2 (6 bases). Germline V gene lookup returns CDR1 MNHEY and CDR2 SVGAGI. This CDR3 is 13 amino acids long. Deletions cut 2 bases from V and 4 bases from J, with 9 bases between.

The CDR3 here is CASSKGQGGEKLFF. CDR3 sequence (DNA): TGTGCCAGCAGCAAGGGACAGGGAGGTGAAAAACTGTTTTTT. The V call is TRBV13, the J call TRBJ1-4; 9 bases fit TRBD1. Germline V gene lookup returns CDR1 PRHDT and CDR2 FYEKMQ (reference sequence). The CDR3 consists of 14 residues. Trimming cost V 5 bases and J 7 bases; bases outside gene matches: 5.

This chain links TRBV30 with TRBJ1-4; TRBD1 matches at 7 bases. The junction had 3 bases not matched to a gene; V was cut back by 1 base and J by 7 bases. CDR3 length: 13 residues. Germline V gene sequence: CDR1 GTSNPN, CDR2 SVGIG (reference sequence). The CDR3 DNA sequence: TGTGCCTGGAGTGCAGGGACAGTTGAAAAACTGTTTTTT. Its protein product is CAWSAGTVEKLFF.

The CDR3 region is CASSPDRATSYEQYF. In nucleotides, the CDR3 is TGTGCCAGCAGCCCAGACAGGGCTACTTCCTACGAGCAGTACTTC. This chain joins TRBV6-5 and TRBJ2-5; 7 bases align to TRBD1. The J call may be mistaken, given a closer DNA end match to TRBJ2-7. This CDR3 region has 15 residues. Looked up from germline, CDR1 is MNHEY and CDR2 is SVGAGI.

The rearrangement uses TRBV19 and TRBJ1-5; TRBD1 aligns across 7 bases. J gave up 0 bases and V 9 bases, and 14 bases lay outside the gene matches. The CDR3 covers 17 residues. Germline V lookup: CDR1 LNHDA, CDR2 SQIVND (reference sequence). The CDR3 DNA follows: TGTGCCAGCGACTCTACAGGGGCCCTTTATAGCAATCAGCCCCAGCATTTT. The encoded protein is CASDSTGALYSNQPQHF.

The rearrangement uses TRBV11-2 and TRBJ1-1; no clear D gene. V lost 1 base to trimming and J lost 2 bases, with 8 bases between them. CDR3 length: 14 residues. The germline gives CDR1 SGHAT, CDR2 FQNNGV. DNA for the CDR3: TGTGCCAGCAGCTTAGGCTCCAGAAACACTGAAGCTTTCTTT. Its protein is CASSLGSRNTEAFF.

This CDR3 is CASSVEGGGAADTQYF. CDR3 in DNA: TGTGCCAGCAGCGTAGAGGGCGGGGGGGCAGCAGATACGCAGTATTTT. The chain joins TRBV9 to TRBJ2-3, with 9 nucleotides matching TRBD2. Trimming took 0 bases from V and 4 from J; bases not matched to a gene: 6. The CDR3 contains 16 residues. The V gene's germline CDR1 is SGDLS and CDR2 YYNGEE.

This clone turned up a few times. CDR3 in amino acids: CAISMGGQRYEQYF. The CDR3 DNA follows: TGTGCCATCAGCATGGGGGGGCAACGCTACGAGCAGTACTTC. The J gene is TRBJ2-7, the V gene TRBV10-3, with D possibly being TRBD2 (7 bases). V was pared by 6 bases and J by 3 bases, with 15 bases between. The CDR3 consists of 14 residues. Germline V CDR1 and CDR2: ENHRY, SYGVKD.

This chain links TRBV2 with TRBJ1-2; D gene ambiguous. Germline loops: CDR1 SNHLY, CDR2 FYNNEI. This CDR3 is built from 12 residues. The germline V and J ends were trimmed by 4 bases and 7 bases, with 10 bases remaining between them. For the CDR3, the DNA is TGTGCCAGCAGTGCCCATACTCTTGGCTACACCTTC. Its protein product is CASSAHTLGYTF.

This clone turned up a few times. The chain employs TRBV7-9 and TRBJ2-3; 13 bases match TRBD2. The V gene's germline CDR1 is SEHNR and CDR2 FQNEAQ (reference sequence). V lost 5 bases and J lost 5; bases outside the gene matches: 7. The CDR3 length is 16 residues. Here the CDR3 reads CASSDRLAGGGDTQYF. Written as DNA, the CDR3 is TGTGCCAGCAGCGACCGACTAGCGGGGGGTGGAGATACGCAGTATTTT. Filled out from reference TRBV7-9 and TRBJ2-3, the complete variable domain reads DTGVSQNPRHKITKRGQNVTFRCDPISEHNRLYWYRQTLGQGPEFLTYFQNEAQLEKSRLLSDRFSAERPKGSFSTLEIQRTEQGDSAMYLCASSDRLAGGGDTQYFGPGTRLTVL.

This chain joins TRBV21-1 and TRBJ2-5; the DNA was not used to check the table's D call, TRBD2. TRBV21-1 is classified as a pseudogene. The CDR3 spans 14 residues. The CDR3 is CASSKGTSQETQYF. DNA for the CDR3: TGTGCCAGCAGCAAAGGGACTAGCCAAGAGACCCAGTACTTC.

This chain connects TRBV18 to TRBJ1-2; D unclear. Per the germline V gene, CDR1 is KGHSH and CDR2 is LQKENI. The CDR3 consists of 15 residues. Deletions cut 2 bases from V and 2 bases from J, with 12 bases between. The CDR3 DNA reads as TGTGCCAGCTCACCAGAAGACGGGTGGAACTATGGCTACACCTTC. Protein sequence: CASSPEDGWNYGYTF.

The V call is TRBV7-2, the J call TRBJ1-1; a possible D gene is TRBD1 (5 bases). Germline lookup yields CDR1 SGHTA and CDR2 FQGNSA. Trimming pared 1 base from V and 1 base from J, leaving 10 bases between. This CDR3 contains 15 residues. The CDR3 DNA sequence: TGTGCCAGCAGCTTAGGGGGCAGTTGGAACACTGAAGCTTTCTTT. Encoded protein: CASSLGGSWNTEAFF.

The chain recombines TRBV13 with TRBJ1-1; perhaps TRBD1 as D (6 bases). Trimming removed 5 bases from V and 4 bases from J, with 17 bases in between. Germline V gene data show CDR1 as PRHDT and CDR2 as FYEKMQ (reference sequence). The CDR3 consists of 15 residues. In DNA form, the CDR3 reads TGTGCCAGCAGCGTGCACGGGGGGGGCCGCACTGAAGCTTTCTTT. Translation gives CASSVHGGGRTEAFF.

The rearrangement links TRBV30 to TRBJ2-7; 8 nucleotides match TRBD1. The CDR3 consists of 14 residues. V was clipped by 2 bases and J by 3 bases; unmatched bases: 6. Germline loops: CDR1 GTSNPN, CDR2 SVGIG (reference sequence). DNA of the CDR3: TGTGCCTGGAGTATAGGACAGGGCAACTACGAGCAGTACTTC. Protein sequence: CAWSIGQGNYEQYF.

The chain links TRBV30 to TRBJ2-3; TRBD1 is a possible D gene (5 bases). The CDR3 extends over 14 amino acids. V was shortened by 0 bases and J by 4 bases, with 11 bases between the two germline ends. Germline V gene sequence: CDR1 GTSNPN, CDR2 SVGIG (reference sequence). CDR3 amino acids: CAWSVGQGSDTQYF. CDR3 bases: TGTGCCTGGAGTGTGGGGCAGGGCTCAGATACGCAGTATTTT.

The V call is TRBV27, the J call TRBJ2-5, with 9 nucleotides matching TRBD1. Near its end, the DNA agrees better with TRBJ2-7, so the J call may be wrong. CDR3 length: 13 amino acids. CDR1 MNHEY and CDR2 SMNVEV come from the germline V gene (reference sequence). CDR3 loop: CASSWGQGGEQYF. CDR3 nucleotides: TGTGCCAGCAGTTGGGGACAGGGAGGCGAGCAGTACTTC.

This clone was counted a single time. The V call is TRBV19, the J call TRBJ1-5; D unresolved. CDR3 length: 15 residues. The V and J ends lost 5 bases and 0 bases respectively, with 11 bases between them. From germline, CDR1 is LNHDA and CDR2 SQIVND (reference sequence). CDR3 DNA sequence: TGTGCCAGTAGTCCGACACTCACTAGCAATCAGCCCCAGCATTTT. Its translation: CASSPTLTSNQPQHF. Full variable domain (rest looked up from reference TRBV19 and TRBJ1-5): DGGITQSPKYLFRKEGQNVTLSCEQNLNHDAMYWYRQDPGQGLRLIYYSQIVNDFQKGDIAEGYSVSREKKESFPLTVTSAQKNPTAFYLCASSPTLTSNQPQHFGDGTRLSIL.

The rearrangement uses TRBV6-5 and TRBJ2-1; 10 bases map to TRBD2. The CDR3 has 15 amino acids. In germline, CDR1 is MNHEY, CDR2 SVGAGI. V shed 2 bases and J 6 bases; nucleotides not matched to a gene: 4. The CDR3 DNA is TGTGCCAGCAGTTACGAACTAGCGGGGAGCAATGAGCAGTTCTTC. It is translated as CASSYELAGSNEQFF.

This clone was recorded a few times. The CDR3 DNA reads as TGCAGCGTAATAGCGGGCTCCTACGAGCAGTACTTC. Its translation: CSVIAGSYEQYF. V and J are TRBV29-1 and TRBJ2-7; TRBD2 matches 7 bases. V lost 6 bases and J lost 0; bases outside the gene matches: 2. The CDR3 loop spans 12 amino acids. Germline CDR1 reads SQVTM; CDR2 reads ANQGSEA.

This clone was observed once. The rearrangement links TRBV27 to TRBJ2-1, with 13 bases fitting TRBD2. Germline-derived CDR1 and CDR2 are MNHEY and SMNVEV (reference sequence). With 6 bases clipped from V and 7 bases from J, the junction kept 6 bases outside the gene matches. The CDR3 covers 15 residues. The DNA for the CDR3 is TGTGCCAGCAGCCGGACTAGCGGGGGAATAAATGAGCAGTTCTTC. Protein sequence: CASSRTSGGINEQFF.

The J gene is TRBJ1-2, the V gene TRBV5-6; TRBD1 matches at 7 bases. Trimming took 2 bases from V and 6 from J; bases not matched to a gene: 4. CDR3 length: 13 amino acids. The V gene's germline CDR1 is SGHDT and CDR2 YYEEEE. The CDR3 protein is CASSFDRDHGYTF. CDR3 coding DNA: TGTGCCAGCAGCTTCGACAGGGACCATGGCTACACCTTC.

As DNA, the CDR3 is TGTGCCATCAGCGTCGGGGCAGATACGCAGTATTTT. It specifies CAISVGADTQYF. This chain connects TRBV10-3 to TRBJ2-3; TRBD2 is a possible D gene (5 bases). The V end was cut by 6 bases, the J end by 4 bases, with 8 bases between. Germline V lookup: CDR1 ENHRY, CDR2 SYGVKD. The CDR3 is 12 amino acids.

This chain uses TRBV5-1 with TRBJ2-7; possible D gene TRBD1, 6 bases. V gave up 4 bases and J gave up 0 bases, with 14 bases separating them. The CDR3 extends over 15 amino acids. Germline-derived CDR1 and CDR2 are SGHRS and YFSETQ. The DNA for the CDR3 is TGCGCCAGCAGCCTGGGGACAACGTCCTCCTACGAGCAGTACTTC. Protein sequence: CASSLGTTSSYEQYF.

The V gene is TRBV7-2, the J gene TRBJ1-6; D call uncertain. CDR1 and CDR2 from the germline V gene are SGHTA and FQGNSA. The length of the CDR3 is 15 residues. The V end lost 7 bases, the J end lost 8 bases, and 18 bases lay between the germline ends. Written as DNA, the CDR3 is TGTGCCAGCACGTTGCGAGGTCAAAACCATTCACCCCTCCACTTT. As protein: CASTLRGQNHSPLHF.

The rearrangement uses TRBV5-6 and TRBJ1-4, with D hard to call. Trimming cost V 3 bases and J 4 bases, with 13 bases left between them. CDR3 length: 15 residues. Germline CDR1 reads SGHDT; CDR2 reads YYEEEE. CDR3: CASSWRTGLNEKLFF. CDR3 nucleotides: TGTGCCAGCAGCTGGAGGACGGGCCTTAATGAAAAACTGTTTTTT.